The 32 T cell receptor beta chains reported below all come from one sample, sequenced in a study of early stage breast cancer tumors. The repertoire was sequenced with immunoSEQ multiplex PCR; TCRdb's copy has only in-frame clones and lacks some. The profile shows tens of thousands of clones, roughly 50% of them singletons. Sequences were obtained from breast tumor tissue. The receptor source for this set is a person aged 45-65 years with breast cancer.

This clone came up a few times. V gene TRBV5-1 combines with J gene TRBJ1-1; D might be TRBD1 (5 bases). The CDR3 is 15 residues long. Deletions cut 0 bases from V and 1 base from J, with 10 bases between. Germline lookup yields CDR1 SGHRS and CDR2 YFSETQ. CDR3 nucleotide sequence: TGCGCCAGCAGCTTGGACCCAGGGCGGAACACTGAAGCTTTCTTT. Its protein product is CASSLDPGRNTEAFF.

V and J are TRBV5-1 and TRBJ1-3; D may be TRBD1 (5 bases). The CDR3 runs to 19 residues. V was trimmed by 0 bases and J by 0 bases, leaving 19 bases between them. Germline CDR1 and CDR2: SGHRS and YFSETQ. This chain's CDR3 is CASSLGLSTAGPSGNTIYF. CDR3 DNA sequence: TGCGCCAGCAGCTTGGGTCTTTCCACGGCAGGGCCCTCTGGAAACACCATATATTTT.

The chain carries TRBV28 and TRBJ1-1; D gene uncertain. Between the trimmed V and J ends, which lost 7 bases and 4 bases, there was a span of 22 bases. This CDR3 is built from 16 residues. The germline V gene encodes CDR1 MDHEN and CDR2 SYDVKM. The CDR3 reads CASKLSDGSGGTEAFF. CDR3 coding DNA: TGTGCCAGCAAACTTTCGGACGGTTCGGGCGGCACTGAAGCTTTCTTT. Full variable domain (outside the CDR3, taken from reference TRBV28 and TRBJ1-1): DVKVTQSSRYLVKRTGEKVFLECVQDMDHENMFWYRQDPGLGLRLIYFSYDVKMKEKGDIPEGYSVSREKKERFSLILESASTNQTSMYLCASKLSDGSGGTEAFFGQGTRLTVV.

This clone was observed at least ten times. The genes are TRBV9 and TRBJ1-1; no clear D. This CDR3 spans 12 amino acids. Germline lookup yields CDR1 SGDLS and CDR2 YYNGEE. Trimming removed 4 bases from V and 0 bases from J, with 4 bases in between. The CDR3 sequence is CASSPMNTEAFF. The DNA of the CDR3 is TGTGCCAGCAGCCCGATGAACACTGAAGCTTTCTTT.

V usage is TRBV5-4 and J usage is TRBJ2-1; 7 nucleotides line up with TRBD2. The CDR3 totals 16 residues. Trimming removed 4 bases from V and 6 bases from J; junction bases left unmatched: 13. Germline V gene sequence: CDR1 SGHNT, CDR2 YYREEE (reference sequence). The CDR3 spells CASSQRGWEGRNEQFF. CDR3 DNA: TGTGCCAGCAGCCAACGTGGGTGGGAGGGCCGCAATGAGCAGTTCTTC. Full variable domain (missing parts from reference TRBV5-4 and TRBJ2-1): ETGVTQSPTHLIKTRGQQVTLRCSSQSGHNTVSWYQQALGQGPQFIFQYYREEENGRGNFPPRFSGLQFPNYSSELNVNALELDDSALYLCASSQRGWEGRNEQFFGPGTRLTVL.

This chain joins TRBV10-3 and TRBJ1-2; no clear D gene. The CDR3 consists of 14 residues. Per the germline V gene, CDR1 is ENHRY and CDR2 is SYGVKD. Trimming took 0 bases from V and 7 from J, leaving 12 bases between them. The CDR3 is CAISESSVSGGYTF. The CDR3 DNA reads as TGTGCCATCAGTGAGTCTTCGGTTTCAGGTGGCTACACCTTC.

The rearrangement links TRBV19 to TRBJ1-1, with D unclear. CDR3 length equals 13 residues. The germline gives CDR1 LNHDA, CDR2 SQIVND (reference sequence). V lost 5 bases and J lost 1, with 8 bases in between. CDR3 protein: CASSRDPNTEAFF. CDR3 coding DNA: TGTGCCAGTAGTCGTGACCCGAACACTGAAGCTTTCTTT.

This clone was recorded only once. This chain's CDR3 is CAWNLGQVNTEAFF. The CDR3 bases are TGTGCCTGGAATCTCGGGCAGGTGAACACTGAAGCTTTCTTT. This chain connects TRBV30 to TRBJ1-1; no clear D. Trimming shortened V by 4 bases and J by 0 bases, and 12 bases separated the two germline ends. CDR1 GTSNPN and CDR2 SVGIG come from the germline V gene (reference sequence). The CDR3 totals 14 residues.

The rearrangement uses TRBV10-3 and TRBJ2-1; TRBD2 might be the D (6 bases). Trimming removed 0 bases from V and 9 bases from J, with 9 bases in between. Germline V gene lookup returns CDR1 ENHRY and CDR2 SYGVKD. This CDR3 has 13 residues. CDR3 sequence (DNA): TGTGCCATCAGTGAGTCGGGCGGGACTGAGCAGTTCTTC. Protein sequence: CAISESGGTEQFF.

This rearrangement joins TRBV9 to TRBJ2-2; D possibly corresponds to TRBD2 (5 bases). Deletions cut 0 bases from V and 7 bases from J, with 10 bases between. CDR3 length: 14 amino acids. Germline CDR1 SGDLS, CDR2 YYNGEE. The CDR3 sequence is CASSVDLRVGELFF. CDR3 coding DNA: TGTGCCAGCAGCGTAGATTTGAGGGTCGGGGAGCTGTTTTTT.

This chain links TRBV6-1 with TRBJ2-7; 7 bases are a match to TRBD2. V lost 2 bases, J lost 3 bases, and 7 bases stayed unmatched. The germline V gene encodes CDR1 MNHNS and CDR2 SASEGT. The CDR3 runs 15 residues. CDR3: CASSETPSGDYEQYF. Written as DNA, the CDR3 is TGTGCCAGCAGTGAAACGCCGAGCGGGGACTACGAGCAGTACTTC.

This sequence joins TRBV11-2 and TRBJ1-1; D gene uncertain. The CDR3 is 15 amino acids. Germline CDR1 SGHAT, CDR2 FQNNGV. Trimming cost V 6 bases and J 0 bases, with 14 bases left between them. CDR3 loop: CASRVQALLNTEAFF. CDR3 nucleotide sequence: TGTGCCAGCAGGGTCCAGGCCTTATTGAACACTGAAGCTTTCTTT.

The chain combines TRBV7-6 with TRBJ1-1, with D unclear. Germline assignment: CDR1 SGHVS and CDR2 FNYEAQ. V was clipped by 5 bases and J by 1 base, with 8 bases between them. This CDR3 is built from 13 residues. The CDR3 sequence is CASSPKGNTEAFF. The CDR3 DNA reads TGTGCCAGCAGCCCTAAGGGGAACACTGAAGCTTTCTTT. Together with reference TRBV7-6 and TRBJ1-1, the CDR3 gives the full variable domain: GAGVSQSPRYKVTKRGQDVALRCDPISGHVSLYWYRQALGQGPEFLTYFNYEAQQDKSGLPNDRFSAERPEGSISTLTIQRTEQRDSAMYRCASSPKGNTEAFFGQGTRLTVV.

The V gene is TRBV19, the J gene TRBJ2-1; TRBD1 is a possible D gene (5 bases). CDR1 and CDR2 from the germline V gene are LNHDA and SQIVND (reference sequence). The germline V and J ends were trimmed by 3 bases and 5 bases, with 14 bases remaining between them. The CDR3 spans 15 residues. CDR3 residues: CASSILRADNNEQFF. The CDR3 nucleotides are TGTGCCAGTAGTATTCTCCGTGCGGACAACAATGAGCAGTTCTTC.

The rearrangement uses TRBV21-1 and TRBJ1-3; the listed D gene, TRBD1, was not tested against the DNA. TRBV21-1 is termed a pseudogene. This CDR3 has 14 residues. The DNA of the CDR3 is TGTGCCAGCAGCATGACAGGGTTTGAAAACACCATATATTTT. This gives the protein CASSMTGFENTIYF.

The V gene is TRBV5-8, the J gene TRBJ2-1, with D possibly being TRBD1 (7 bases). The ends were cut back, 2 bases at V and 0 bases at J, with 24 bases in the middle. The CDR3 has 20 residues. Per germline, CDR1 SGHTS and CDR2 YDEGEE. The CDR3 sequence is CASSFRGVALATSSYNEQFF. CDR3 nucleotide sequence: TGTGCCAGCAGCTTCAGGGGGGTAGCCCTAGCGACCAGCTCCTACAATGAGCAGTTCTTC.

CDR3 DNA: TGTGCCAGTATGAACCCAGCGTCCCTCACAGATACGCAGTATTTT. It yields the protein CASMNPASLTDTQYF. The V and J genes are TRBV28 and TRBJ2-3; no firm D call. This CDR3 has 15 residues. Deletions cut 9 bases from V and 2 bases from J, with 18 bases between. Germline CDR1 and CDR2: MDHEN and SYDVKM.

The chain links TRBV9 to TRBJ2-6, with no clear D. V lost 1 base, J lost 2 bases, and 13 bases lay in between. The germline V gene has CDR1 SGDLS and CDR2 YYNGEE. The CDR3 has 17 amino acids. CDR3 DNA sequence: TGTGCCAGCAGCGTAAGTACAGATCTGGCTGGGGCCAACGTCCTGACTTTC. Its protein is CASSVSTDLAGANVLTF.

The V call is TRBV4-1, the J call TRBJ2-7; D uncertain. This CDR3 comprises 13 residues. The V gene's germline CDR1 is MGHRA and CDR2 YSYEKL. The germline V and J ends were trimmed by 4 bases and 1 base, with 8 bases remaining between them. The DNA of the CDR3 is TGCGCCAGCAGCCGTACGGAATCCTACGAGCAGTACTTC. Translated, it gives CASSRTESYEQYF.

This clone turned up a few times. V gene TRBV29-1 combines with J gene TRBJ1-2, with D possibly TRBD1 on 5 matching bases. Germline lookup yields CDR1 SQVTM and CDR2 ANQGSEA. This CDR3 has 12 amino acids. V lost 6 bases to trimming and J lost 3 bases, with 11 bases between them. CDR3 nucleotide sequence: TGCAGCGTCCCTGGACAATACTATGGCTACACCTTC. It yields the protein CSVPGQYYGYTF. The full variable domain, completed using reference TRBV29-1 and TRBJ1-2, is SAVISQKPSRDICQRGTSLTIQCQVDSQVTMMFWYRQQPGQSLTLIATANQGSEATYESGFVIDKFPISRPNLTFSTLTVSNMSPEDSSIYLCSVPGQYYGYTFGSGTRLTVV.

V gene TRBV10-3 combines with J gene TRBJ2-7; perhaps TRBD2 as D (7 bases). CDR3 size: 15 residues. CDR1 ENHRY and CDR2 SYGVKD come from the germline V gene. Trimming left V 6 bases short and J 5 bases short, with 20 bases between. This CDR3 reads CAIRAGGGRIDEQYF. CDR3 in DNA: TGTGCCATCAGAGCTGGGGGGGGGCGCATCGACGAGCAGTACTTC.

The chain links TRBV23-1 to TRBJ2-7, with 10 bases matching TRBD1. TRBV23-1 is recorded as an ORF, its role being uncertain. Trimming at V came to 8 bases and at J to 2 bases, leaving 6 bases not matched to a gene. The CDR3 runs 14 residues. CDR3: CASRQGTGAYEQYF. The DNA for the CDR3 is TGCGCCAGCCGCCAAGGGACAGGGGCCTACGAGCAGTACTTC.

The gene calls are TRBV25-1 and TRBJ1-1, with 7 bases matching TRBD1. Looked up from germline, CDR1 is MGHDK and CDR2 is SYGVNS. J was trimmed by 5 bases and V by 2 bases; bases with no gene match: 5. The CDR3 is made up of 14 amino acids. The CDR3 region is CASSENAGGTEAFF. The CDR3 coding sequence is TGTGCCAGCAGTGAAAACGCAGGGGGGACTGAAGCTTTCTTT.

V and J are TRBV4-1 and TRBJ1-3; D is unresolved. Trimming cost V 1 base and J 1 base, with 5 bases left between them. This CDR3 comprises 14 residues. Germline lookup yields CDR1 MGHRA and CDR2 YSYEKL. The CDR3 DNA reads TGCGCCAGCAGCCAAGTGGGTTCTGGAAACACCATATATTTT. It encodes CASSQVGSGNTIYF.

CDR3 sequence (DNA): TGTGCCAGCAGTTACGGCGGGACTAGCGGGTCCGGGGAGCTGTTTTTT. Its translation: CASSYGGTSGSGELFF. The chain combines TRBV6-6 with TRBJ2-2, with TRBD2 matching 12 bases. Germline V gives CDR1 MNHNY, CDR2 SVGAGI (reference sequence). The CDR3 has 16 residues. V shed 2 bases and J 6 bases; nucleotides not matched to a gene: 4.

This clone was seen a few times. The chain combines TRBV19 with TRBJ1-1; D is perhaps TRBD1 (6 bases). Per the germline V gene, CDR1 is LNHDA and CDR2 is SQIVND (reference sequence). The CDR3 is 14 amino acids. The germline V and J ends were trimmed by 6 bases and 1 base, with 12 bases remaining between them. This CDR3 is CASSLGGANTEAFF. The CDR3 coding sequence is TGTGCCAGTAGCTTAGGGGGGGCGAACACTGAAGCTTTCTTT.

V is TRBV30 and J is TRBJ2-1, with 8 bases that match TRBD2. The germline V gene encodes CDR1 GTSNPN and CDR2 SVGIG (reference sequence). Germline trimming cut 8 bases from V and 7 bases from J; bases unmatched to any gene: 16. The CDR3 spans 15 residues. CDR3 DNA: TGTGCCCAAAGGGGGAGCGGGAGAAAAAAAAATGAGCAGTTCTTC. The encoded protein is CAQRGSGRKKNEQFF.

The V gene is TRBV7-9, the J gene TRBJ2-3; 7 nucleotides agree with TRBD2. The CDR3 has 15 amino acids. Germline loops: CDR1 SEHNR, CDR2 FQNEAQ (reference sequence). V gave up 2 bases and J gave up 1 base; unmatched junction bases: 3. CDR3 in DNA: TGTGCCAGCAGCTTATCCGCGGGAGGCACAGATACGCAGTATTTT. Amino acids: CASSLSAGGTDTQYF.

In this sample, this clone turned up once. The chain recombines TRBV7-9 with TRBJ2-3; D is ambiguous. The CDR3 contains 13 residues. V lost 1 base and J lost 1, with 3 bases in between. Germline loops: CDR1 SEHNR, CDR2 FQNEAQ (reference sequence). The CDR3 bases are TGTGCCAGCAGCTTAGTTGGCACAGATACGCAGTATTTT. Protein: CASSLVGTDTQYF.

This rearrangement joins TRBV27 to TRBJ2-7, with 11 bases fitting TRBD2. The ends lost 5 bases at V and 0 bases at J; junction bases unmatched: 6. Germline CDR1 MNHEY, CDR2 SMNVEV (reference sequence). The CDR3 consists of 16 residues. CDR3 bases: TGTGCCAGCAGTCTTGCCGGGACTAGCGGCTCCTACGAGCAGTACTTC. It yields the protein CASSLAGTSGSYEQYF.

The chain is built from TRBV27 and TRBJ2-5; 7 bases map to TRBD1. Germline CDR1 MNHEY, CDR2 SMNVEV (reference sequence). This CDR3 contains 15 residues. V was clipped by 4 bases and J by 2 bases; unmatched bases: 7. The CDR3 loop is CASSSRGGGQETQYF. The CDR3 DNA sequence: TGTGCCAGCAGTTCCCGAGGGGGCGGACAAGAGACCCAGTACTTC.

The CDR3 region is CASQEYTGELFF. CDR3 sequence (DNA): TGTGCCAGCCAGGAATACACCGGGGAGCTGTTTTTT. This chain uses TRBV25-1 with TRBJ2-2, with D hard to call. Germline-derived CDR1 and CDR2 are MGHDK and SYGVNS. V was shortened by 8 bases and J by 3 bases, with 7 bases between the two germline ends. CDR3 size: 12 residues.